The rows below give T cell receptor beta chains drawn from one sample of a study of T cells in localized non-small cell lung cancer. Sequenced by immunoSEQ multiplex PCR; TCRdb stores in-frame clones only, minus some. The profile shows over 70,000 clones, more than 75% of them singletons. Specimen: PBMCs, collected before any cancer treatment. These receptor sequences come from a woman between 35 and 75 years old with stage II squamous cell lung carcinoma. The CDR3 runs from the conserved cysteine through the conserved F or W. D genes are given only for firm matches. Not all rows give a size; the values are once, few, many and, for expanded clones, a class.

len: 13; v_gene: TRBV6-6; j_gene: TRBJ1-6; abundance: .; d_gene: .; CDR3aa: CASSYSLRSPLHF; CDR3nt: TGTGCCAGCAGTTACTCACTGCGGTCACCCCTCCACTTT
len: 12; v_gene: TRBV2; j_gene: TRBJ2-1; abundance: .; d_gene: .; CDR3aa: CARRTPYNEQFF; CDR3nt: TGTGCCAGGAGGACTCCTTACAATGAGCAGTTCTTC
len: 14; v_gene: TRBV7-7; j_gene: TRBJ1-3; abundance: .; d_gene: .; CDR3aa: CASSQDLRGNTIYF; CDR3nt: TGTGCCAGCAGCCAGGACCTGAGGGGGAACACCATATATTTT
len: 15; v_gene: TRBV6-6; j_gene: TRBJ1-5; abundance: .; d_gene: .; CDR3aa: CASSYGQGLGQPQHF; CDR3nt: TGTGCCAGCAGCTATGGGCAGGGTTTGGGTCAGCCCCAGCATTTT
len: 14; v_gene: TRBV6-5; j_gene: TRBJ1-1; abundance: .; d_gene: .; CDR3aa: CASSYGLTRTEAFF; CDR3nt: TGTGCCAGCAGTTACGGGCTTACGAGGACTGAAGCTTTCTTT
len: 13; v_gene: TRBV10-1; j_gene: TRBJ1-1; abundance: .; d_gene: .; CDR3aa: CASSVLLETEAFF; CDR3nt: TGCGCCAGCAGCGTACTCCTCGAAACTGAAGCTTTCTTT
len: 16; v_gene: TRBV13; j_gene: TRBJ2-2; abundance: .; d_gene: .; CDR3aa: CASSSRRGGNTGELFF; CDR3nt: TGTGCCAGCAGCTCACGTCGGGGAGGAAACACCGGGGAGCTGTTTTTT
len: 15; v_gene: TRBV10-3; j_gene: TRBJ1-2; abundance: .; d_gene: TRBD1; CDR3aa: CAISEGQAGRYGYTF; CDR3nt: TGTGCCATCAGTGAGGGACAGGCCGGCCGCTATGGCTACACCTTC
len: 14; v_gene: TRBV2; j_gene: TRBJ1-5; abundance: .; d_gene: .; CDR3aa: CASSERRENQPQHF; CDR3nt: TGTGCCAGCAGTGAAAGGCGGGAAAATCAGCCCCAGCATTTT
len: 11; v_gene: TRBV2; j_gene: TRBJ1-1; abundance: .; d_gene: .; CDR3aa: CASITTTEAFF; CDR3nt: TGTGCCAGCATAACAACCACTGAAGCTTTCTTT
len: 14; v_gene: TRBV27; j_gene: TRBJ2-7; abundance: .; d_gene: .; CDR3aa: CASTARVGSYEQYF; CDR3nt: TGTGCCAGCACCGCCAGGGTAGGCTCCTACGAGCAGTACTTC
len: 16; v_gene: TRBV23-1; j_gene: TRBJ1-2; abundance: medium-sized; d_gene: .; CDR3aa: CASRTPIPSKDYGYTF; CDR3nt: TGCGCCAGCAGAACCCCGATCCCCTCGAAGGACTATGGCTACACCTTC
len: 14; v_gene: TRBV6-1; j_gene: TRBJ2-7; abundance: .; d_gene: .; CDR3aa: CASSETTLGYEQYF; CDR3nt: TGTGCCAGCAGTGAAACTACCCTGGGGTACGAGCAGTACTTC
len: 15; v_gene: TRBV28; j_gene: TRBJ2-5; abundance: .; d_gene: .; CDR3aa: CASSLSLRGQETQYF; CDR3nt: TGTGCCAGCAGTTTATCCCTAAGGGGACAAGAGACCCAGTACTTC
len: 15; v_gene: TRBV6-1; j_gene: TRBJ1-2; abundance: .; d_gene: .; CDR3aa: CASSETGRIEGGYTF; CDR3nt: TGTGCCAGCAGTGAAACGGGCAGGATAGAGGGCGGCTACACCTTC
len: 16; v_gene: TRBV19; j_gene: TRBJ1-1; abundance: .; d_gene: TRBD1; CDR3aa: CASSTSKTGDRTEAFF; CDR3nt: TGTGCCAGTAGCACTTCTAAGACAGGGGATCGCACTGAAGCTTTCTTT
len: 14; v_gene: TRBV7-7; j_gene: TRBJ2-3; abundance: .; d_gene: .; CDR3aa: CASSLEGELGTQYF; CDR3nt: TGTGCCAGCAGCTTAGAAGGAGAGTTGGGCACGCAGTATTTT
len: 17; v_gene: TRBV10-2; j_gene: TRBJ2-7; abundance: .; d_gene: .; CDR3aa: CASSVKSPGSPPYEQYF; CDR3nt: TGCGCCAGCAGTGTAAAGTCGCCCGGGTCACCGCCCTACGAGCAGTACTTC
len: 14; v_gene: TRBV19; j_gene: TRBJ1-4; abundance: .; d_gene: .; CDR3aa: CASSSPGGVEKLFF; CDR3nt: TGTGCCAGTAGTAGCCCTGGCGGGGTGGAAAAACTGTTTTTT
len: 14; v_gene: TRBV29-1; j_gene: TRBJ1-2; abundance: .; d_gene: .; CDR3aa: CSARVGGALDGYTF; CDR3nt: TGCAGCGCCCGGGTGGGGGGCGCGTTAGATGGCTACACCTTC
len: 15; v_gene: TRBV14; j_gene: TRBJ1-3; abundance: .; d_gene: .; CDR3aa: CASSQDRFSGNTIYF; CDR3nt: TGTGCCAGCAGCCAAGATCGGTTCTCTGGAAACACCATATATTTT
len: 14; v_gene: TRBV30; j_gene: TRBJ1-1; abundance: .; d_gene: TRBD1; CDR3aa: CAWSEGTVTSEAFF; CDR3nt: TGTGCCTGGAGTGAAGGGACAGTAACGTCTGAAGCTTTCTTT
len: 16; v_gene: TRBV7-9; j_gene: TRBJ2-3; abundance: once; d_gene: TRBD1; CDR3aa: CASSLTGGYSTDTQYF; CDR3nt: TGTGCCAGCAGCTTGACAGGGGGCTACTCCACAGATACGCAGTATTTT
len: 14; v_gene: TRBV5-1; j_gene: TRBJ1-1; abundance: .; d_gene: .; CDR3aa: CASGLGNPSTEAFF; CDR3nt: TGCGCCAGCGGCTTGGGTAACCCATCCACTGAAGCTTTCTTT
len: 13; v_gene: TRBV7-2; j_gene: TRBJ2-2; abundance: few; d_gene: .; CDR3aa: CASSSRASRELFF; CDR3nt: TGTGCCAGCAGCTCCAGGGCCTCCAGGGAGCTGTTTTTT
len: 18; v_gene: TRBV19; j_gene: TRBJ2-1; abundance: .; d_gene: TRBD2; CDR3aa: CASSPGPGTSGSYNEQFF; CDR3nt: TGTGCCAGTAGTCCAGGTCCCGGGACTAGCGGTTCCTACAATGAGCAGTTCTTC
len: 13; v_gene: TRBV5-4; j_gene: TRBJ2-7; abundance: .; d_gene: .; CDR3aa: CASSPGYFYEQYF; CDR3nt: TGTGCCAGCAGCCCGGGATACTTCTACGAGCAGTACTTC
len: 16; v_gene: TRBV28; j_gene: TRBJ2-1; abundance: once; d_gene: .; CDR3aa: CASSLNRQTFRNEQFF; CDR3nt: TGTGCCAGCAGTTTAAATCGGCAGACCTTTCGCAATGAGCAGTTCTTC
len: 15; v_gene: TRBV7-9; j_gene: TRBJ1-1; abundance: .; d_gene: .; CDR3aa: CASSLPLEQNTEAFF; CDR3nt: TGTGCCAGCAGTTTACCCCTCGAGCAGAACACTGAAGCTTTCTTT
len: 13; v_gene: TRBV19; j_gene: TRBJ2-5; abundance: .; d_gene: .; CDR3aa: CASSISRQETQYF; CDR3nt: TGTGCCAGTAGTATCTCCAGGCAAGAGACCCAGTACTTC
len: 16; v_gene: TRBV6-5; j_gene: TRBJ1-1; abundance: .; d_gene: TRBD1; CDR3aa: CASSSRQGPMNTEAFF; CDR3nt: TGTGCCAGCAGTTCCCGACAGGGGCCGATGAACACTGAAGCTTTCTTT
len: 15; v_gene: TRBV6-5; j_gene: TRBJ2-7; abundance: .; d_gene: .; CDR3aa: CASSYFPQGSYEQYF; CDR3nt: TGTGCCAGCAGTTATTTCCCCCAGGGATCCTACGAGCAGTACTTC
len: 15; v_gene: TRBV6-1; j_gene: TRBJ1-5; abundance: once; d_gene: .; CDR3aa: CASRQGLRQDQPQHF; CDR3nt: TGTGCCAGCAGACAGGGTCTGAGGCAAGATCAGCCCCAGCATTTT
len: 15; v_gene: TRBV7-9; j_gene: TRBJ2-3; abundance: .; d_gene: TRBD2; CDR3aa: CASSRTGGLTDTQYF; CDR3nt: TGTGCCAGCAGCAGAACGGGGGGGCTCACAGATACGCAGTATTTT
len: 14; v_gene: TRBV28; j_gene: TRBJ2-7; abundance: once; d_gene: .; CDR3aa: CASTHPWGPGEQYF; CDR3nt: TGTGCCAGCACCCACCCCTGGGGTCCTGGCGAGCAGTACTTC
len: 19; v_gene: TRBV15; j_gene: TRBJ2-3; abundance: .; d_gene: .; CDR3aa: CATSRDPRRGGSTSDTQYF; CDR3nt: TGTGCCACCAGCAGAGATCCCCGACGTGGCGGGTCGACATCAGATACGCAGTATTTT
len: 14; v_gene: TRBV6-5; j_gene: TRBJ2-1; abundance: .; d_gene: .; CDR3aa: CASREAGAYNEQFF; CDR3nt: TGTGCCAGCAGGGAGGCGGGGGCTTACAATGAGCAGTTCTTC
len: 16; v_gene: TRBV15; j_gene: TRBJ1-1; abundance: few; d_gene: .; CDR3aa: CATSRGLKQWDTEAFF; CDR3nt: TGTGCCACCAGCAGAGGCTTGAAACAGTGGGACACTGAAGCTTTCTTT
len: 15; v_gene: TRBV19; j_gene: TRBJ1-3; abundance: .; d_gene: .; CDR3aa: CASSNGGGLGNTIYF; CDR3nt: TGTGCCAGTAGTAATGGAGGGGGACTCGGAAACACCATATATTTT
len: 15; v_gene: TRBV28; j_gene: TRBJ2-3; abundance: .; d_gene: .; CDR3aa: CASSLGPADTDTQYF; CDR3nt: TGTGCCAGCAGTTTAGGGCCCGCGGATACAGATACGCAGTATTTT
len: 14; v_gene: TRBV2; j_gene: TRBJ1-2; abundance: .; d_gene: .; CDR3aa: CASSEITQSYGYTF; CDR3nt: TGTGCCAGCAGTGAGATTACACAATCCTATGGCTACACCTTC
len: 16; v_gene: TRBV6-5; j_gene: TRBJ2-3; abundance: once; d_gene: .; CDR3aa: CASSWSGGSSTDTQYF; CDR3nt: TGTGCCAGCAGTTGGTCGGGCGGGTCGAGCACAGATACGCAGTATTTT
len: 19; v_gene: TRBV27; j_gene: TRBJ2-6; abundance: .; d_gene: .; CDR3aa: CASSPRAALGGAGANVLTF; CDR3nt: TGTGCCAGCAGTCCCCGGGCAGCTCTCGGAGGAGCTGGGGCCAACGTCCTGACTTTC
len: 15; v_gene: TRBV7-6; j_gene: TRBJ1-1; abundance: .; d_gene: .; CDR3aa: CASSRYGGAGTEAFF; CDR3nt: TGTGCCAGCAGCCGCTATGGAGGGGCCGGGACTGAAGCTTTCTTT
len: 14; v_gene: TRBV6-1; j_gene: TRBJ2-1; abundance: .; d_gene: .; CDR3aa: CASSIRDSSHEQFF; CDR3nt: TGTGCCAGCAGTATCCGGGACTCTAGCCATGAGCAGTTCTTC
len: 14; v_gene: TRBV5-1; j_gene: TRBJ1-1; abundance: .; d_gene: .; CDR3aa: CASNRDRLNTEAFF; CDR3nt: TGCGCCAGCAACCGCGACAGATTGAACACTGAAGCTTTCTTT
len: 12; v_gene: TRBV18; j_gene: TRBJ2-5; abundance: .; d_gene: .; CDR3aa: CASSPGGETQYF; CDR3nt: TGTGCCAGCTCACCGGGGGGAGAGACCCAGTACTTC
len: 15; v_gene: TRBV5-1; j_gene: TRBJ2-5; abundance: .; d_gene: TRBD1; CDR3aa: CASSPGTGGQETQYF; CDR3nt: TGCGCCAGCAGCCCCGGGACAGGTGGACAAGAGACCCAGTACTTC
len: 11; v_gene: TRBV5-1; j_gene: TRBJ1-1; abundance: .; d_gene: .; CDR3aa: CASSENTEAFF; CDR3nt: TGCGCCAGCAGCGAAAACACTGAAGCTTTCTTT
len: 17; v_gene: TRBV10-3; j_gene: TRBJ1-1; abundance: .; d_gene: TRBD1; CDR3aa: CAISESKTGGLDTEAFF; CDR3nt: TGTGCCATCAGTGAGTCTAAGACAGGGGGCCTTGACACTGAAGCTTTCTTT
len: 13; v_gene: TRBV7-7; j_gene: TRBJ2-7; abundance: .; d_gene: .; CDR3aa: CASSLGRVNEQYF; CDR3nt: TGTGCCAGCAGCTTAGGGAGAGTCAACGAGCAGTACTTC
len: 12; v_gene: TRBV6-5; j_gene: TRBJ1-2; abundance: .; d_gene: .; CDR3aa: CASSDGPYGYTF; CDR3nt: TGTGCCAGCAGTGACGGACCCTATGGCTACACCTTC
len: 15; v_gene: TRBV2; j_gene: TRBJ2-1; abundance: once; d_gene: TRBD2; CDR3aa: CASSEERGGRNEQFF; CDR3nt: TGTGCCAGCAGTGAAGAGCGGGGGGGCCGGAATGAGCAGTTCTTC
len: 14; v_gene: TRBV11-2; j_gene: TRBJ1-5; abundance: .; d_gene: .; CDR3aa: CASSRDWRNQPQHF; CDR3nt: TGTGCCAGCAGCCGCGACTGGCGCAATCAGCCCCAGCATTTT
len: 14; v_gene: TRBV2; j_gene: TRBJ2-7; abundance: .; d_gene: TRBD1; CDR3aa: CASSELQGVYEQYF; CDR3nt: TGTGCCAGCAGTGAGCTACAGGGGGTTTACGAGCAGTACTTC